This T cell receptor (beta chain) was observed in a study of blood T cell repertoires in COVID-19. TCRdb's copy holds only in-frame clones and misses some; the assay was immunoSEQ multiplex PCR. The sample records over 85,000 clones, around 93% being singletons. Germline V lookup: CDR1 SGHDT, CDR2 YYEEEE. V was shortened by 1 base and J by 5 bases, with 6 bases between the two germline ends. CDR3 length: 12 amino acids. The receptor was isolated from a human donor with active COVID-19. The donor label of this sample is uncertain. Sequenced input: peripheral blood. The chain is built from TRBV5-6 and TRBJ1-1; D call uncertain. In DNA form, the CDR3 reads TGTGCCAGCAGCTTGCGGGAGACTGAAGCTTTCTTT. The encoded protein is CASSLRETEAFF. The whole variable domain, filled in from reference TRBV5-6 and TRBJ1-1, reads DAGVTQSPTHLIKTRGQQVTLRCSPKSGHDTVSWYQQALGQGPQFIFQYYEEEERQRGNFPDRFSGHQFPNYSSELNVNALLLGDSALYLCASSLRETEAFFGQGTRLTVV.